These 17 T cell receptor beta chains were sequenced from one sample in a study of T cells and Merkel cell carcinoma outcomes. Using immunoSEQ multiplex PCR, the repertoire was profiled, and TCRdb retains in-frame clones only, with some absent. The profile shows about 15,000 clones, 80% to 95% of them singletons. The sample consisted of tumor tissue from Merkel cell carcinoma. The source is a human donor with Merkel cell carcinoma.

The chain couples TRBV4-2 to TRBJ1-5; D unclear. The CDR3 loop spans 14 amino acids. Germline lookup yields CDR1 LGHNA and CDR2 YNFKEQ. V lost 4 bases and J lost 4, with 11 bases in between. The CDR3: CASSREGGNQPQHF. CDR3 in DNA: TGTGCCAGCAGCCGCGAAGGAGGGAATCAGCCCCAGCATTTT.

This chain connects TRBV29-1 to TRBJ2-3; D is perhaps TRBD1 or TRBD2 (5 bases each). Trimming took off 3 bases at V and 0 bases at J, with 7 bases between the two ends. This CDR3 region has 13 residues. CDR1 and CDR2 (germline): SQVTM, ANQGSEA. The DNA of the CDR3 is TGCAGCGTTGACTGGGGGAGCACAGATACGCAGTATTTT. This sequence encodes CSVDWGSTDTQYF.

The chain employs TRBV7-9 and TRBJ1-1, with D tentatively TRBD1 (6 bases). Deletions cut 5 bases from V and 0 bases from J, with 13 bases between. Germline values: CDR1 SEHNR, CDR2 FQNEAQ (reference sequence). The CDR3 runs to 15 residues. The CDR3 protein is CASSPKYRVNTEAFF. CDR3 DNA: TGTGCCAGCAGCCCGAAGTACAGGGTGAACACTGAAGCTTTCTTT.

This clone was counted a single time. J is TRBJ2-3 and V is TRBV12-5, with D tentatively TRBD2 (6 bases). The CDR3 has 13 amino acids. Germline values: CDR1 LGHNT, CDR2 FRNRAP. Trimming took off 11 bases at V and 2 bases at J, with 14 bases between the two ends. In DNA form, the CDR3 reads TGTGCTTGGGCAGGGCGGGACACAGATACGCAGTATTTT. Its protein product is CAWAGRDTDTQYF.

V is TRBV18 and J is TRBJ2-7; tentatively, D is TRBD1 or TRBD2 (5 bases each). The V end lost 3 bases, the J end lost 5 bases, and 23 bases lay between the germline ends. The CDR3 covers 17 residues. Germline CDR1 and CDR2: KGHSH and LQKENI. CDR3 nucleotides: TGTGCCAGCTCACCGACCACCGGGACGGACGGAGGCCACGAGCAGTACTTC. Translation gives CASSPTTGTDGGHEQYF.

The CDR3 region has the DNA TGTGCCAGCAGCGTAGGAGGTTCAACTAATGAAAAACTGTTTTTT. This encodes CASSVGGSTNEKLFF. V usage is TRBV9 and J usage is TRBJ1-4; D is undetermined. Per the germline V gene, CDR1 is SGDLS and CDR2 is YYNGEE. The V end was cut by 0 bases, the J end by 0 bases, with 6 bases between. The CDR3 extends over 15 amino acids.

This chain joins TRBV25-1 and TRBJ2-7; tentative D call: TRBD1 (6 bases). Deletions cut 1 base from V and 3 bases from J, with 13 bases between. CDR3 size: 15 residues. Per the germline V gene, CDR1 is MGHDK and CDR2 is SYGVNS. The CDR3 loop reads CASSESGAGRYEQYF. Here the CDR3 DNA reads TGTGCCAGCAGTGAATCAGGGGCAGGGCGCTACGAGCAGTACTTC.

The rearrangement links TRBV7-8 to TRBJ2-1; D may be TRBD1 (6 bases). This CDR3 has 15 residues. The germline V gene has CDR1 SGHVS and CDR2 FQNEAQ. V was shortened by 5 bases and J by 8 bases, with 19 bases between the two germline ends. The CDR3 nucleotides are TGTGCCAGCAGCCCACATCGTAGCAGGGGAGATGAGCAGTTCTTC. It encodes CASSPHRSRGDEQFF.

The chain recombines TRBV6-5 with TRBJ1-5; 8 bases map to TRBD1. J was trimmed by 5 bases and V by 7 bases; bases with no gene match: 7. This CDR3 comprises 14 residues. Germline CDR1 reads MNHEY; CDR2 reads SVGAGI. CDR3 sequence (DNA): TGTGCCAGCAAATACGACAGGGGAGATCAGCCCCAGCATTTT. It is translated as CASKYDRGDQPQHF.

The chain uses TRBV4-1 and TRBJ2-5; 9 bases are a match to TRBD2. The CDR3 spans 17 residues. Germline values: CDR1 MGHRA, CDR2 YSYEKL. J gave up 3 bases and V 0 bases, and 8 bases lay outside the gene matches. CDR3 coding DNA: TGCGCCAGCAGCCAAGAGGATATAGCGGGAGAAGAAGAGACCCAGTACTTC. This gives the protein CASSQEDIAGEEETQYF.

This clone was found a few times. The chain uses TRBV29-1 and TRBJ1-1; the match to TRBD1 covers 10 bases. The CDR3 contains 13 residues. CDR1 and CDR2 from the germline V gene are SQVTM and ANQGSEA. V gave up 5 bases and J gave up 3 bases; unmatched junction bases: 3. The CDR3, as DNA: TGCAGCGTTTGGGACAGGGGCCACACTGAAGCTTTCTTT. Its translation: CSVWDRGHTEAFF.

The gene calls are TRBV7-2 and TRBJ2-7; tentatively, D is TRBD2 (5 bases). Trimming removed 1 base at V and 7 bases at J, with 14 bases between. The CDR3 is 14 residues long. Germline CDR1 and CDR2: SGHTA and FQGNSA. Here the CDR3 reads CASSLVRGLGEQYF. The CDR3 region has the DNA TGTGCCAGCAGCTTAGTAAGAGGGCTGGGTGAGCAGTACTTC.

The chain joins TRBV11-2 to TRBJ2-5, with 8 bases identical to TRBD2. J gave up 10 bases and V 4 bases, and 11 bases lay outside the gene matches. This CDR3 has 14 residues. Germline assignment: CDR1 SGHAT and CDR2 FQNNGV. In DNA, the CDR3 is TGTGCCAGCAGCTACGGGGGGGCGGGGAGTATCCAGTACTTC. The encoded protein is CASSYGGAGSIQYF.

A note on this clone: Mismatch with germline at one junction end may stem from a read error. The genes are TRBV4-3 and TRBJ1-3; D call uncertain. Germline V gives CDR1 LGHNA, CDR2 YSLEER. CDR3 length: 13 residues. In DNA, the CDR3 is TGCGCCAGTAGCCAAGATCTCGGAAACACCATATATTTT. Protein: CASSQDLGNTIYF.

There are a few counts of this clone. The chain is built from TRBV5-1 and TRBJ1-2; weak D call: TRBD1 (5 bases). The V gene's germline CDR1 is SGHRS and CDR2 YFSETQ. This CDR3 has 14 residues. Trimming pared 7 bases from V and 4 bases from J, leaving 17 bases between. The CDR3 nucleotides read TGCGCCAGCCACGAGGGGCAGGGAGGCTATGGCTACACCTTC. Its translation: CASHEGQGGYGYTF.

The chain has TRBV14 and TRBJ1-2; 7 bases are shared with TRBD1. The CDR3 covers 14 residues. V shed 3 bases, J shed 4 bases, and the junction held 5 bases outside the gene matches. CDR1 is SGHDN and CDR2 is FVKESK in the germline V gene. CDR3 amino acids: CASSHSTGTYGYTF. The CDR3 DNA reads TGTGCCAGCAGCCACTCGACAGGGACCTATGGCTACACCTTC.

This clone was recorded once. The CDR3 loop reads CASRFGAGGGGYTF. CDR3 sequence (DNA): TGTGCCAGCAGATTCGGAGCGGGTGGGGGTGGCTACACCTTC. This chain connects TRBV7-2 to TRBJ1-2, with D possibly TRBD1 on 5 matching bases. CDR1 SGHTA and CDR2 FQGNSA come from the germline V gene. The CDR3 totals 14 residues. V was pared by 6 bases and J by 7 bases, with 18 bases between.